A selection of T cell receptor beta chains follows, all from one sample in a study of OX40 agonist ivuxolimab in advanced cancers. The protocol was immunoSEQ multiplex PCR, while the TCRdb copy is restricted to in-frame clones and leaves out a portion. The table has 90,000 or so clones, 90% to 95% seen once. The specimen was CD4+ or CD8+ T cells sorted from blood, collected in a trial of the OX40 agonist ivuxolimab. The receptors here all came from an adult with an advanced solid tumor such as melanoma, head and neck, liver or kidney cancer. The CDR3 runs from the conserved cysteine through the conserved F or W. Each record gives: CDR3 protein, CDR3 DNA, V gene, J gene, D gene, clone size. D genes are given only for firm matches. Clone size appears in some rows only: once, few, many, or a class for an expanded clone.

CDR3 protein: CASSLDSGNTIYF
CDR3 DNA: TGCGCCAGCAGCTTGGATAGTGGAAACACCATATATTTT
V gene: TRBV5-1
J gene: TRBJ1-3
D gene: .
clone size: .

CDR3 protein: CSARDSNEQFF
CDR3 DNA: TGCAGTGCTAGAGATTCCAATGAGCAGTTCTTC
V gene: TRBV20-1
J gene: TRBJ2-1
D gene: .
clone size: once

CDR3 protein: CASSERGRGGLNGYTF
CDR3 DNA: TGTGCCAGCAGTGAAAGGGGCAGGGGTGGTTTGAATGGCTACACCTTC
V gene: TRBV6-1
J gene: TRBJ1-2
D gene: .
clone size: .

CDR3 protein: CASSVGPGAYEQYF
CDR3 DNA: TGTGCCAGCAGCGTGGGACCCGGGGCCTACGAGCAGTACTTC
V gene: TRBV9
J gene: TRBJ2-7
D gene: .
clone size: .

CDR3 protein: CASRGEDRTTYEQYF
CDR3 DNA: TGTGCCAGTAGGGGAGAGGACAGGACCACCTACGAGCAGTACTTC
V gene: TRBV19
J gene: TRBJ2-7
D gene: TRBD1
clone size: .

CDR3 protein: CASSPLGRGGNQPQHF
CDR3 DNA: TGTGCCAGCAGTCCCTTGGGCAGGGGGGGCAATCAGCCCCAGCATTTT
V gene: TRBV27
J gene: TRBJ1-5
D gene: TRBD1
clone size: .

CDR3 protein: CASSELSGANVLTF
CDR3 DNA: TGTGCCAGCAGTGAACTCTCTGGGGCCAACGTCCTGACTTTC
V gene: TRBV6-4
J gene: TRBJ2-6
D gene: .
clone size: .

CDR3 protein: CASSTGGSQETQYF
CDR3 DNA: TGCGCCAGCAGCACAGGAGGGTCCCAAGAGACCCAGTACTTC
V gene: TRBV5-1
J gene: TRBJ2-5
D gene: .
clone size: .

CDR3 protein: CASSPVGDTTYEQYF
CDR3 DNA: TGTGCCAGCTCACCGGTGGGGGATACAACCTACGAGCAGTACTTC
V gene: TRBV18
J gene: TRBJ2-7
D gene: .
clone size: once

CDR3 protein: CASSSPPDRGYEQYF
CDR3 DNA: TGTGCCAGCAGCTCCCCCCCTGACAGGGGCTACGAGCAGTACTTC
V gene: TRBV7-9
J gene: TRBJ2-7
D gene: TRBD1
clone size: .

CDR3 protein: CASSYSQGYEQYF
CDR3 DNA: TGTGCCAGCAGTTACTCACAGGGATACGAGCAGTACTTC
V gene: TRBV6-6
J gene: TRBJ2-7
D gene: .
clone size: .

CDR3 protein: CASSLDGGLSYNEQFF
CDR3 DNA: TGTGCCAGCAGCTTAGACGGCGGATTATCCTACAATGAGCAGTTCTTC
V gene: TRBV7-2
J gene: TRBJ2-1
D gene: .
clone size: .

CDR3 protein: CAWSVPDGPQHF
CDR3 DNA: TGTGCCTGGAGTGTACCGGATGGGCCCCAGCATTTT
V gene: TRBV30
J gene: TRBJ1-5
D gene: .
clone size: .

CDR3 protein: CASSQSTRFTSGIWGLRQYF
CDR3 DNA: TGCGCCAGCAGTCAATCGACCCGTTTCACTAGCGGGATTTGGGGCCTCCGACAGTACTTC
V gene: TRBV23-1
J gene: TRBJ2-4
D gene: TRBD2
clone size: .

CDR3 protein: CASRANSYEQYF
CDR3 DNA: TGTGCCAGTAGGGCGAACAGCTACGAGCAGTACTTC
V gene: TRBV19
J gene: TRBJ2-7
D gene: .
clone size: .

CDR3 protein: CASREGPNLGNTIYF
CDR3 DNA: TGTGCCAGCAGGGAGGGACCTAACCTCGGAAACACCATATATTTT
V gene: TRBV6-6
J gene: TRBJ1-3
D gene: .
clone size: .

CDR3 protein: CASSREMGVYEQYF
CDR3 DNA: TGTGCCAGCAGTCGGGAGATGGGGGTTTACGAGCAGTACTTC
V gene: TRBV6-5
J gene: TRBJ2-7
D gene: .
clone size: .

CDR3 protein: CASSTTGGPYEQYF
CDR3 DNA: TGTGCCAGTAGTACGACAGGGGGCCCTTACGAGCAGTACTTC
V gene: TRBV19
J gene: TRBJ2-7
D gene: TRBD1
clone size: .

CDR3 protein: CASSLQSRGLYEQYF
CDR3 DNA: TGTGCCAGCAGTTTACAAAGCCGGGGCCTATACGAGCAGTACTTC
V gene: TRBV27
J gene: TRBJ2-7
D gene: .
clone size: .

CDR3 protein: CASSFPTGPQETQYF
CDR3 DNA: TGTGCCAGCAGCTTCCCTACTGGACCCCAAGAGACCCAGTACTTC
V gene: TRBV5-5
J gene: TRBJ2-5
D gene: .
clone size: .

CDR3 protein: CATSKQGAYEQYF
CDR3 DNA: TGTGCCACCAGCAAACAGGGGGCTTACGAGCAGTACTTC
V gene: TRBV15
J gene: TRBJ2-7
D gene: TRBD1
clone size: .

CDR3 protein: CSVGGGNQPQHF
CDR3 DNA: TGCAGCGTTGGAGGCGGGAATCAGCCCCAGCATTTT
V gene: TRBV29-1
J gene: TRBJ1-5
D gene: .
clone size: .

CDR3 protein: CASAPEGYYEQYF
CDR3 DNA: TGCGCCAGCGCTCCAGAGGGTTACTACGAGCAGTACTTC
V gene: TRBV5-1
J gene: TRBJ2-7
D gene: .
clone size: .

CDR3 protein: CATRQGGEAFF
CDR3 DNA: TGTGCCACCAGACAGGGTGGTGAAGCTTTCTTT
V gene: TRBV15
J gene: TRBJ1-1
D gene: .
clone size: .

CDR3 protein: CASSPTTAGLQETQYF
CDR3 DNA: TGTGCCAGCAGCCCCACTACCGCGGGGCTCCAAGAGACCCAGTACTTC
V gene: TRBV4-2
J gene: TRBJ2-5
D gene: .
clone size: .

CDR3 protein: CASRSPGGNIQYF
CDR3 DNA: TGTGCCAGCAGATCCCCCGGGGGGAACATTCAGTACTTC
V gene: TRBV28
J gene: TRBJ2-4
D gene: TRBD2
clone size: .

CDR3 protein: CASSQGRGQPQHF
CDR3 DNA: TGTGCCAGTTCTCAGGGGCGAGGCCAGCCCCAGCATTTT
V gene: TRBV7-2
J gene: TRBJ1-5
D gene: .
clone size: .

CDR3 protein: CASSLGTTNEQFF
CDR3 DNA: TGTGCCAGTAGTCTAGGGACTACCAATGAGCAGTTCTTC
V gene: TRBV19
J gene: TRBJ2-1
D gene: TRBD2
clone size: .

CDR3 protein: CASRHGQVPYEQYF
CDR3 DNA: TGTGCCAGCAGACATGGACAGGTCCCCTACGAGCAGTACTTC
V gene: TRBV6-1
J gene: TRBJ2-7
D gene: TRBD1
clone size: once

CDR3 protein: CASNGGGGKQYF
CDR3 DNA: TGTGCCAGCAACGGAGGTGGTGGTAAGCAGTACTTC
V gene: TRBV7-9
J gene: TRBJ2-7
D gene: .
clone size: .

CDR3 protein: CASSLLLAGVKGFYEQYF
CDR3 DNA: TGTGCCAGCAGCTTGTTACTAGCGGGAGTCAAGGGGTTTTACGAGCAGTACTTC
V gene: TRBV5-8
J gene: TRBJ2-7
D gene: TRBD2
clone size: .

CDR3 protein: CASSLTGPTEAFF
CDR3 DNA: TGTGCCAGCAGCTTGACAGGGCCCACTGAAGCTTTCTTT
V gene: TRBV5-4
J gene: TRBJ1-1
D gene: .
clone size: .

CDR3 protein: CASSITRQGQGQPQHF
CDR3 DNA: TGTGCCAGCAGTATCACCCGACAGGGCCAGGGTCAGCCCCAGCATTTT
V gene: TRBV2
J gene: TRBJ1-5
D gene: TRBD1
clone size: once

CDR3 protein: CASSAPAAPSTDTQYF
CDR3 DNA: TGTGCCAGCAGCGCTCCAGCGGCACCCAGCACAGATACGCAGTATTTT
V gene: TRBV9
J gene: TRBJ2-3
D gene: .
clone size: .

CDR3 protein: CASSSGRTGTYGELFF
CDR3 DNA: TGCGCCAGCAGCTCGGGCCGTACAGGGACCTACGGGGAGCTGTTTTTT
V gene: TRBV5-1
J gene: TRBJ2-2
D gene: .
clone size: .

CDR3 protein: CASSPRSGRGMNNEQFF
CDR3 DNA: TGTGCCAGCAGCCCTAGGTCGGGCAGGGGGATGAACAATGAGCAGTTCTTC
V gene: TRBV7-9
J gene: TRBJ2-1
D gene: TRBD1
clone size: .

CDR3 protein: CASRLSGSTGELFF
CDR3 DNA: TGTGCCAGCAGACTTAGCGGGAGCACCGGGGAGCTGTTTTTT
V gene: TRBV2
J gene: TRBJ2-2
D gene: TRBD2
clone size: .

CDR3 protein: CSVDRAGGGTDTQYF
CDR3 DNA: TGCAGCGTTGACAGGGCAGGGGGCGGCACAGATACGCAGTATTTT
V gene: TRBV29-1
J gene: TRBJ2-3
D gene: TRBD1
clone size: .

CDR3 protein: CAWSGGPYEQYF
CDR3 DNA: TGTGCCTGGTCAGGGGGACCCTACGAGCAGTACTTC
V gene: TRBV30
J gene: TRBJ2-7
D gene: TRBD1
clone size: .

CDR3 protein: CASVRGSEETQYF
CDR3 DNA: TGTGCCAGCGTTCGGGGGTCGGAAGAGACCCAGTACTTC
V gene: TRBV2
J gene: TRBJ2-5
D gene: .
clone size: once

CDR3 protein: CAISASSGRASEGETQYF
CDR3 DNA: TGTGCCATCAGTGCCTCTAGCGGGAGGGCCTCGGAAGGAGAGACCCAGTACTTC
V gene: TRBV10-3
J gene: TRBJ2-5
D gene: TRBD2
clone size: .

CDR3 protein: CASTNSQGDGYTF
CDR3 DNA: TGTGCCAGTACCAACTCACAGGGAGATGGCTACACCTTC
V gene: TRBV19
J gene: TRBJ1-2
D gene: .
clone size: .

CDR3 protein: CVGMGGAKGGNTIYF
CDR3 DNA: TGTGTCGGTATGGGGGGCGCGAAAGGTGGAAACACCATATATTTT
V gene: TRBV6-6
J gene: TRBJ1-3
D gene: .
clone size: .

CDR3 protein: CASSPKNYATNEKLFF
CDR3 DNA: TGTGCCAGCTCACCAAAGAACTATGCAACTAATGAAAAACTGTTTTTT
V gene: TRBV18
J gene: TRBJ1-4
D gene: .
clone size: .

CDR3 protein: CASSRGGSNEKLFF
CDR3 DNA: TGTGCCAGTAGCCGGGGCGGATCTAATGAAAAACTGTTTTTT
V gene: TRBV19
J gene: TRBJ1-4
D gene: .
clone size: once